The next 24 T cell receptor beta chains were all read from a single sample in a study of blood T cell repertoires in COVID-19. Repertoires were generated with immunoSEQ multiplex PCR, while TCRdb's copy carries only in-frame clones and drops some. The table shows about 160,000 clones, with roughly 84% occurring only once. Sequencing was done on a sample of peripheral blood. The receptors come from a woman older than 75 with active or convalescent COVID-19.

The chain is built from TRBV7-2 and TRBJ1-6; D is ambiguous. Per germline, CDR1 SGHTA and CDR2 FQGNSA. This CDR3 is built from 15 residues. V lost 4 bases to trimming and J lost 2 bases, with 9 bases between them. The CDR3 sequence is CASSSMTPYNSPLHF. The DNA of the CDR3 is TGTGCCAGCAGCTCAATGACACCCTATAATTCACCCCTCCACTTT.

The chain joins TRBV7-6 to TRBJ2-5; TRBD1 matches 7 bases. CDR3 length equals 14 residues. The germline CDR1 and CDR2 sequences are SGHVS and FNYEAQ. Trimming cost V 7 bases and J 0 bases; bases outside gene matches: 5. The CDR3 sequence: CASTFGQDQETQYF. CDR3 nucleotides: TGTGCCAGCACCTTCGGACAGGACCAAGAGACCCAGTACTTC.

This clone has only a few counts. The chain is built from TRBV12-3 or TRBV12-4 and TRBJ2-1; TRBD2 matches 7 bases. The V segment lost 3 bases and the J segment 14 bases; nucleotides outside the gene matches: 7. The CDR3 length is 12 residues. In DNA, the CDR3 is TGTGCCAGCAGTTTGTATCCGGCGGGAGAGTTCTTC. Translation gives CASSLYPAGEFF.

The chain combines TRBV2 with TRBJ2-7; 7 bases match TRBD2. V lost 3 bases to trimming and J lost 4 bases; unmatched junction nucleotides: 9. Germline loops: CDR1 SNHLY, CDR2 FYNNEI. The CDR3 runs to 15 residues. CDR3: CASSEMGGGLYEQYF. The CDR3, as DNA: TGTGCCAGCAGTGAGATGGGCGGGGGACTATACGAGCAGTACTTC.

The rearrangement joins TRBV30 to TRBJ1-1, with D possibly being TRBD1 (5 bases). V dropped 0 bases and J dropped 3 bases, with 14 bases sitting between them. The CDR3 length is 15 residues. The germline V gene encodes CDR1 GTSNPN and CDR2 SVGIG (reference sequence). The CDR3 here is CAWSVRGGVDTEAFF. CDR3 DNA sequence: TGTGCCTGGAGTGTACGGGGGGGGGTGGACACTGAAGCTTTCTTT.

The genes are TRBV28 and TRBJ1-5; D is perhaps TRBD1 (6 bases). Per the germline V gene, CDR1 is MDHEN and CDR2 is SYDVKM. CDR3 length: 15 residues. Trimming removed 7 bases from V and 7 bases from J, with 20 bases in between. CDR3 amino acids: CASTILAGTSQPQHF. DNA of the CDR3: TGTGCCAGCACCATTTTAGCAGGGACAAGCCAGCCCCAGCATTTT.

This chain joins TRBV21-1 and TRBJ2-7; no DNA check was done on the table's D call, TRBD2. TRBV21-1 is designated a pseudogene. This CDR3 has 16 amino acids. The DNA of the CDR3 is TGTGCCAGCTGCCTTAACCTGGGGGCTAGCGGGATCGAGCAGTACTTC. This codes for CASCLNLGASGIEQYF.

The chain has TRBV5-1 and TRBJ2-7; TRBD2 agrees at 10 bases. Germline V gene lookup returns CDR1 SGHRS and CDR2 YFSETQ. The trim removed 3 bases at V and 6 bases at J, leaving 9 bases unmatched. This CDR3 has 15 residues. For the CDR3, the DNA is TGCGCCAGCAGCTCATCATTAGCGGGAGGTGGCGAGCAGTACTTC. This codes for CASSSSLAGGGEQYF.

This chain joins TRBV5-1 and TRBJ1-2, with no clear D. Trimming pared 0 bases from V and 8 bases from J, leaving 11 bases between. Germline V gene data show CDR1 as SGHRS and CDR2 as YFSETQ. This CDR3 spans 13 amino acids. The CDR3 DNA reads TGCGCCAGCAGCTTGGGAAGGGCTAGCGGCTACACCTTC. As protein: CASSLGRASGYTF.

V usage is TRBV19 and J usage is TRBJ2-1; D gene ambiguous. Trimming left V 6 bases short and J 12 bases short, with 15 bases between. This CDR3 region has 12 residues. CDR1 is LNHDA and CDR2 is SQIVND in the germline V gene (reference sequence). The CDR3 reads CASSLNLVRQFF. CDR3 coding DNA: TGTGCCAGTAGCCTCAATTTGGTGCGGCAGTTCTTC. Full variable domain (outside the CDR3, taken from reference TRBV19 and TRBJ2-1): DGGITQSPKYLFRKEGQNVTLSCEQNLNHDAMYWYRQDPGQGLRLIYYSQIVNDFQKGDIAEGYSVSREKKESFPLTVTSAQKNPTAFYLCASSLNLVRQFFGPGTRLTVL.

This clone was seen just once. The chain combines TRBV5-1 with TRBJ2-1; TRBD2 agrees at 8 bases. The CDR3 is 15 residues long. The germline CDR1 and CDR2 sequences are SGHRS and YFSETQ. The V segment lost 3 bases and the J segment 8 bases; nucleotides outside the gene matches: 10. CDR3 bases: TGCGCCAGCAGCTCCGACGGGACTAGGATCTATGAGCAGTTCTTC. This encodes CASSSDGTRIYEQFF.

The DNA for the CDR3 is TGTGCCAGCAGCTTAGGGAGTAATCAGCCCCAGCATTTT. Its translation is CASSLGSNQPQHF. The chain couples TRBV11-1 to TRBJ1-5; D is uncertain. This CDR3 is 13 amino acids long. V shed 1 base and J shed 4 bases, with 5 bases lying between them. Germline loops: CDR1 SGHAT, CDR2 FQDESV (reference sequence).

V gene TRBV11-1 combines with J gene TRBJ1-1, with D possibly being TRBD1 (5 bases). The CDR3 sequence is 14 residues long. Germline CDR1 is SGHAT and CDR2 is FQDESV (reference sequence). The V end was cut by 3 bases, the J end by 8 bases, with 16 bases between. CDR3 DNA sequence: TGTGCCAGCAGCTTTAGGACACCGATGTACGAAGCTTTCTTT. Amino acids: CASSFRTPMYEAFF.

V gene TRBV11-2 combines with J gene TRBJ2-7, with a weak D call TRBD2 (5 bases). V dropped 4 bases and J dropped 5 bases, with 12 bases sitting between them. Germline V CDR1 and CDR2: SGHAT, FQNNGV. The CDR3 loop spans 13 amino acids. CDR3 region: CASSYSVGDEQYF. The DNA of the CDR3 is TGTGCCAGCAGCTATTCTGTCGGGGACGAGCAGTACTTC. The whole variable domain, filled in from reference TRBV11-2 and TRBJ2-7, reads EAGVAQSPRYKIIEKRQSVAFWCNPISGHATLYWYQQILGQGPKLLIQFQNNGVVDDSQLPKDRFSAERLKGVDSTLKIQPAKLEDSAVYLCASSYSVGDEQYFGPGTRLTVT.

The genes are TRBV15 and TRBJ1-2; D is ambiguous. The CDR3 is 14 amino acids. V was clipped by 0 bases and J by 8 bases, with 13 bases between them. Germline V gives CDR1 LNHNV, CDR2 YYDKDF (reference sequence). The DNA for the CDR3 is TGTGCCACCAGCAGAGATCTAGGAGGAAGGGGCTACACCTTC. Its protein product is CATSRDLGGRGYTF.

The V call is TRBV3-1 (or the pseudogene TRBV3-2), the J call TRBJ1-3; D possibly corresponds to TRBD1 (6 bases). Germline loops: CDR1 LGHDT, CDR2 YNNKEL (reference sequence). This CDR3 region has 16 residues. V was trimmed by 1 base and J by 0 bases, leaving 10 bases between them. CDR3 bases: TGTGCCAGCAGCCAAGTACCAGGGGTCTCTGGAAACACCATATATTTT. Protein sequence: CASSQVPGVSGNTIYF.

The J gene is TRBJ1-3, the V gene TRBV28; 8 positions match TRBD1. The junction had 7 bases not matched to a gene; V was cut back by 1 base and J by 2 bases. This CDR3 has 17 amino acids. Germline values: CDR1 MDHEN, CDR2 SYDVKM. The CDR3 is CASSLFGTGWTGNTIYF. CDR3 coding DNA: TGTGCCAGCAGTTTATTCGGGACAGGCTGGACTGGAAACACCATATATTTT. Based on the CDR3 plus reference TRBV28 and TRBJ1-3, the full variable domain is DVKVTQSSRYLVKRTGEKVFLECVQDMDHENMFWYRQDPGLGLRLIYFSYDVKMKEKGDIPEGYSVSREKKERFSLILESASTNQTSMYLCASSLFGTGWTGNTIYFGEGSWLTVV.

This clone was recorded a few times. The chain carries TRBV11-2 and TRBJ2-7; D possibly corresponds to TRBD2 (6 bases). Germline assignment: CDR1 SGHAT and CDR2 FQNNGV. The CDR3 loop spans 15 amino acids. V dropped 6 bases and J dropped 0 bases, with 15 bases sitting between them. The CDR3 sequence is CASRPVFGSSYEQYF. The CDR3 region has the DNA TGTGCCAGCAGGCCTGTTTTCGGGAGCTCCTACGAGCAGTACTTC.

DNA for the CDR3: TGTGCCAGCAGCGTGGGTTGGCGGGAGGTCAGGAATGAGCAGTTCTTC. Amino acid sequence: CASSVGWREVRNEQFF. The chain joins TRBV11-2 to TRBJ2-1, with 8 bases lining up with TRBD2. Germline lookup yields CDR1 SGHAT and CDR2 FQNNGV. With 5 bases clipped from V and 7 bases from J, the junction kept 13 bases outside the gene matches. This CDR3 is built from 16 residues.

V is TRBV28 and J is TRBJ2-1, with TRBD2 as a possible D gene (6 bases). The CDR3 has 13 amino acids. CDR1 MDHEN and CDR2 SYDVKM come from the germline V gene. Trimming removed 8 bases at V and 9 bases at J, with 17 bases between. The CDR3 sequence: CASLLVLGGEQFF. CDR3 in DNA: TGTGCCAGCTTACTAGTTCTGGGGGGTGAGCAGTTCTTC.

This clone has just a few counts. The CDR3 nucleotides are TGTGCCAGCAGTTTAGATCCAGGGTTGAGCACTGAAGCTTTCTTT. It yields the protein CASSLDPGLSTEAFF. This rearrangement joins TRBV2 to TRBJ1-1, with D possibly matching TRBD1 (5 bases). Trimming stripped 5 bases from V and 4 bases from J, with 17 bases between. The CDR3 covers 15 residues. Germline V gene data show CDR1 as SNHLY and CDR2 as FYNNEI.

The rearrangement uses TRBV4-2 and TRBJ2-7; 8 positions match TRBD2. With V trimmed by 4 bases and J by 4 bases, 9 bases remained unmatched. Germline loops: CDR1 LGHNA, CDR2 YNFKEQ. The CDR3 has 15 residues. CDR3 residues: CASSRTGGGVYEQYF. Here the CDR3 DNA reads TGTGCCAGCAGCCGAACGGGGGGGGGAGTATACGAGCAGTACTTC.

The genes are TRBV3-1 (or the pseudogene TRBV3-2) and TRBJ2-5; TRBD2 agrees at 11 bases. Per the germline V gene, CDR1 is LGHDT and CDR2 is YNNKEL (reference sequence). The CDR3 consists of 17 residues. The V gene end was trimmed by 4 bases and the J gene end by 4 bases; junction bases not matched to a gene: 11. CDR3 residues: CASSPGETSGMRETQYF. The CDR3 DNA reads TGTGCCAGCAGCCCTGGAGAGACTAGCGGGATGCGAGAGACCCAGTACTTC.

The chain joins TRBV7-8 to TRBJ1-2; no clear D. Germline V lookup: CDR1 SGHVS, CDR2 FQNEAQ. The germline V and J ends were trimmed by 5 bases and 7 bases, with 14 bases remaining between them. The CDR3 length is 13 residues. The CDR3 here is CASSPGIDVGYTF. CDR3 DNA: TGTGCCAGCAGCCCCGGGATAGACGTTGGCTACACCTTC.